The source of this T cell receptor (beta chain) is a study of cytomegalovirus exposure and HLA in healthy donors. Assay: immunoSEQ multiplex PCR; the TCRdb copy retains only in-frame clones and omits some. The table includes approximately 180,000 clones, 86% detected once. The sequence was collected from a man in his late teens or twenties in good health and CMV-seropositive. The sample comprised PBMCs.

The CDR3 loop reads CASSGGLITDTQYF. The CDR3 DNA reads TGTGCCAGCAGTGGGGGACTAATCACAGATACGCAGTATTTT. V is TRBV2 and J is TRBJ2-3; the match to TRBD2 covers 7 bases. J lost 2 bases, V lost 4 bases, and 3 bases had no gene match. The CDR3 loop spans 14 amino acids. CDR1 SNHLY and CDR2 FYNNEI come from the germline V gene.